This paragraph covers one TCR beta chain sequence. What it binds is unknown. This entry is derived from a study of shared clonotypes between healthy human individuals. Turning to the study itself: Researchers drew samples from a couple of women and a few men aged 18 to 49. Findings of the study overall: Despite large depth, sorted-subset datasets appeared incompletely sequenced.

The investigators split CD4+ cells into a CD45RA+ naive subset and a CD45RA-negative memory subset. As handled by the study authors: Filtering differed, since immunoSEQ gave only junction sequences and no quality scores. Data came from immunoSEQ multiplex PCR; TCRdb stores just in-frame clones and leaves some out. V and J calls and clone size are given by that table; D and trimming were obtained from the DNA. Of under 1,100,000 clones listed, 60% to 80% were seen once; the top ten hold roughly 1.5%. CDR1 is LNHDA, CDR2 SQIVND, per germline (reference sequence). After removal of 7 bases from V and 1 base from J, the junction contained 9 bases not matched to a gene. This CDR3 spans 15 amino acids.

Sequencing was performed on memory CD4+ T cells sorted from blood. Sample subset: CD45RA-negative fraction. This chain uses TRBV19 with TRBJ1-2, with 7 bases identical to TRBD1. The sequence derives from a man in his late teens or twenties in good health. CDR3 in amino acids: CASNPRDSLNYGYTF. In DNA, the CDR3 is TGTGCCAGTAATCCCCGGGACAGCCTTAACTATGGCTACACCTTC.